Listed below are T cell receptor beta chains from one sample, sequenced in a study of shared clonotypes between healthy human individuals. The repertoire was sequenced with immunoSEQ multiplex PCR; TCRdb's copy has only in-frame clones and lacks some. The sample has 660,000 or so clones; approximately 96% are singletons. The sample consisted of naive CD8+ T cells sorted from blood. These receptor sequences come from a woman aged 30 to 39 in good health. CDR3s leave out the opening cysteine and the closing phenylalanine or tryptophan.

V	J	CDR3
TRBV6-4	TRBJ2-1	ASSAAPILAGAYNEQF
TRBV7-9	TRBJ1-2	ASSLGLGDSLYYGYT
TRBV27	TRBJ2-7	ASSFTRDSSYEQY
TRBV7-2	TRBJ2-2	ASSSDLAGDGELF
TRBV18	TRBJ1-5	ASSPPEGGGYFSNQPQH
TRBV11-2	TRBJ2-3	ASSPFSTDTQY
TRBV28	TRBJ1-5	ASRDAGNQPQH
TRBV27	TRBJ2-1	ASRWGQGYNEQF
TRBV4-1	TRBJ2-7	ASSQEFPGSYEQY
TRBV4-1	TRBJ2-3	ASSHIRASGSTDTQY
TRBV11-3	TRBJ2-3	ASSEQSSTDTQY
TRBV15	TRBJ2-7	ATSRAAGQGYEQY
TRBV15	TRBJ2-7	ATSKGTSGRAGEQY
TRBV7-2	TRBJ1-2	ASSLMPTTRGNYGYT
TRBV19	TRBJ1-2	ASSTQAGHIGYT
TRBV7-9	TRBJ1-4	ASSLQGNEKLF
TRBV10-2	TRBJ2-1	ASRREGPYNEQF
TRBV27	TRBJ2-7	ASSKASLGQAYEQY
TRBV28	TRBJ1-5	ASRDIEMLGQPQH
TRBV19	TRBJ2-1	ASSLGVRTSGSVNEQF
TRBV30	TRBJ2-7	AWSVAGTYEQY
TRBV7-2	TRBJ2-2	ASSLSGELF
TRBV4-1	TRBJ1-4	ASSQDPRGSSEKLF
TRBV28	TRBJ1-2	ASSLGPTGNYGYT
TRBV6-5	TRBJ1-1	ASSYSFGVGTEAF
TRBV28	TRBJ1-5	ASSLIWAIGSRRPQH
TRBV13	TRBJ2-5	ASSSTGLGKETQY
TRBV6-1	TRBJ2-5	AGLGPGKTQY
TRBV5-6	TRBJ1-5	ASSTGYSNQPQH
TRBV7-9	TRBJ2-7	ASSPGGGYEQY
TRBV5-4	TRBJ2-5	ASSFEDWETQY
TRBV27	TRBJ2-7	ASSFLDRAYEQY
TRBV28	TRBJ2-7	ASSPGERYEQY
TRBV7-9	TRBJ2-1	ASSLALAGLAGDEQF
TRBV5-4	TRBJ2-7	ASSFKGSPEEQY
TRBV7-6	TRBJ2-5	ASSFEGRETQY
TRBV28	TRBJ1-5	ASRSYQPQH
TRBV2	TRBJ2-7	ASSELAGQSYEQY
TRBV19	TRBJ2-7	ASSSRGGAYEQY
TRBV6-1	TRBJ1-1	ASSDWTGPEAF
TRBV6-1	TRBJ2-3	ASSEKPQAVIGTSRTDTQY
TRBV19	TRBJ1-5	ASLSTTVRSNQPQH
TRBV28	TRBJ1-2	ASSLTGSYGYT
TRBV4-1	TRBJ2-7	ASSQDIRSYEQY
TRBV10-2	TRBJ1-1	ASSESWAVWTEAF
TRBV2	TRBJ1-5	ASRGPYSNQPQH
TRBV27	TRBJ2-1	ASSLFGPFEQF